This TCR beta chain was identified in a study of cytomegalovirus exposure and HLA in healthy donors. This PCR relied on a set of 60 Vbeta primers and 13 Jbeta primers. Method: immunoSEQ multiplex PCR; TCRdb's copy keeps in-frame clones and lacks some. The repertoire table contains 75,000 to 95,000 clones. Germline V gene data show CDR1 as MNHEY and CDR2 as SMNVEV (reference sequence). CDR3 length: 14 residues. The V segment lost 5 bases and the J segment 4 bases; nucleotides outside the gene matches: 5. The sample was PBMCs. The J gene is TRBJ2-1, the V gene TRBV27, with 7 bases identical to TRBD1. The TCR comes from a girl aged 10-17 years in good health and CMV-seropositive. This CDR3 is CASSRQGGYNEQFF. In nucleotides, the CDR3 is TGTGCCAGCAGTCGACAGGGTGGGTACAATGAGCAGTTCTTC.